Below are 25 T cell receptor beta chains sequenced from a single sample in a study of cytomegalovirus exposure and HLA in healthy donors. PCR amplification relied on 60 Vbeta primers (plus 13 Jbeta primers). Produced via immunoSEQ multiplex PCR; TCRdb's table is partial and in-frame only. Counted here are 200,000 or so clones, roughly 87% occurring once; the ten biggest clones make up 0.2% to 0.3%. The sequenced material came from PBMCs. The source is a girl in the first two years of life in good health and CMV-seronegative.

The chain has TRBV6-6 and TRBJ2-7; TRBD2 matches at 8 bases. Looked up from germline, CDR1 is MNHNY and CDR2 is SVGAGI (reference sequence). J gave up 0 bases and V 3 bases, and 7 bases lay outside the gene matches. This CDR3 spans 16 amino acids. CDR3 in DNA: TGTGCCAGCAGTTATGCGGGACTAGTGAGCTCCTACGAGCAGTACTTC. As protein: CASSYAGLVSSYEQYF.

The rearrangement joins TRBV19 to TRBJ1-1; 7 bases line up with TRBD1. The CDR3 is 13 residues long. With V trimmed by 6 bases and J by 1 base, 2 bases remained unmatched. Germline CDR1 and CDR2: LNHDA and SQIVND (reference sequence). The chain's CDR3 is CASRRQGNTEAFF. CDR3 sequence (DNA): TGTGCCAGTAGACGACAGGGGAACACTGAAGCTTTCTTT.

This clone appeared once. The gene calls are TRBV7-6 and TRBJ1-6; D is possibly TRBD1 (5 bases). Germline CDR1 is SGHVS and CDR2 is FNYEAQ. This CDR3 has 15 amino acids. The V gene lost 6 bases and the J gene lost 5 bases, with 14 bases spanning the gap. The CDR3 DNA sequence: TGTGCCAGCAGAAAAGGGGCCCCCGATAATTCACCCCTCCACTTT. It specifies CASRKGAPDNSPLHF.

The chain employs TRBV4-1 and TRBJ2-1; TRBD2 is a possible D gene (6 bases). This CDR3 has 16 residues. Deletions cut 8 bases from V and 4 bases from J, with 21 bases between. Germline loops: CDR1 MGHRA, CDR2 YSYEKL. The CDR3 protein is CASSRSMGGLYNEQFF. In DNA, the CDR3 is TGCGCCAGCTCCAGATCTATGGGGGGACTTTACAATGAGCAGTTCTTC.

The chain is built from TRBV11-2 and TRBJ2-1, with TRBD1 as a possible D gene (6 bases). Looked up from germline, CDR1 is SGHAT and CDR2 is FQNNGV. The ends were cut back, 5 bases at V and 2 bases at J, with 19 bases in the middle. The CDR3 has 17 residues. DNA of the CDR3: TGTGCCAGCAGCCCACATCCCAGGGGCCTTCCCTACAATGAGCAGTTCTTC. Its protein is CASSPHPRGLPYNEQFF.

This chain joins TRBV9 and TRBJ2-6, with D perhaps matching TRBD1 (7 bases). The V end lost 3 bases, the J end lost 5 bases, and 12 bases lay between the germline ends. Per germline, CDR1 SGDLS and CDR2 YYNGEE. This CDR3 is 15 amino acids long. The CDR3 sequence is CASSGGGGRANVLTF. Written as DNA, the CDR3 is TGTGCCAGCAGCGGAGGGGGCGGGAGGGCCAACGTCCTGACTTTC.

This clone is a singleton in its sample. The chain employs TRBV6-4 and TRBJ2-1; 14 nucleotides align to TRBD2. The CDR3 has 20 residues. Looked up from germline, CDR1 is MRHNA and CDR2 is SNTAGT. With 5 bases clipped from V and 7 bases from J, the junction kept 19 bases outside the gene matches. CDR3 protein: CASSPHRLAGGPGSPNEQFF. The DNA for the CDR3 is TGTGCCAGCAGTCCCCACCGACTAGCGGGAGGGCCTGGGTCCCCGAATGAGCAGTTCTTC.

CDR3 sequence reads: CASTQVGANVLTF. The CDR3 DNA reads TGCGCCAGCACTCAGGTTGGGGCCAACGTCCTGACTTTC. This chain connects TRBV5-1 to TRBJ2-6; D gene ambiguous. CDR3 length: 13 amino acids. V lost 6 bases and J 3 bases, leaving 7 bases between the germline ends. CDR1 is SGHRS and CDR2 is YFSETQ in the germline V gene.

V gene TRBV30 combines with J gene TRBJ2-5, with 10 bases lining up with TRBD2. The CDR3 contains 13 residues. With 4 bases clipped from V and 4 bases from J, the junction kept 3 bases outside the gene matches. Germline V gene data show CDR1 as GTSNPN and CDR2 as SVGIG (reference sequence). DNA for the CDR3: TGTGCCTGGACCGAGCGGGAGGGAGAGACCCAGTACTTC. Translated: CAWTEREGETQYF.

The chain carries TRBV5-1 and TRBJ1-1; D remains unclear. CDR1 SGHRS and CDR2 YFSETQ come from the germline V gene. The CDR3 consists of 13 residues. Trimming shortened V by 2 bases and J by 1 base, and 6 bases separated the two germline ends. CDR3 loop: CASSFVQNTEAFF. CDR3 nucleotide sequence: TGCGCCAGCAGCTTTGTCCAGAACACTGAAGCTTTCTTT.

The gene calls are TRBV7-3 and TRBJ2-3, with 7 bases aligning to TRBD1. Germline values: CDR1 SGHTA, CDR2 FQGTGA. J was trimmed by 5 bases and V by 3 bases; bases with no gene match: 5. This CDR3 spans 14 amino acids. The CDR3: CASSLKGAVDTQYF. In DNA form, the CDR3 reads TGTGCCAGCAGCTTGAAGGGGGCGGTAGATACGCAGTATTTT.

The V gene is TRBV5-8, the J gene TRBJ2-7; D gene unclear. Per germline, CDR1 SGHTS and CDR2 YDEGEE. V was cut by 0 bases and J by 0 bases, with 4 bases left in between. The CDR3 has 13 amino acids. CDR3 sequence reads: CASSLDNSYEQYF. The DNA for the CDR3 is TGTGCCAGCAGCTTGGACAACTCCTACGAGCAGTACTTC. Supplemented by reference TRBV5-8 and TRBJ2-7, the full variable domain reads EAGVTQSPTHLIKTRGQQATLRCSPISGHTSVYWYQQALGLGLQFLLWYDEGEERNRGNFPPRFSGRQFPNYSSELNVNALELEDSALYLCASSLDNSYEQYFGPGTRLTVT.

The chain has TRBV5-8 and TRBJ1-5, with D possibly being TRBD1 (5 bases). V was shortened by 0 bases and J by 7 bases, with 14 bases between the two germline ends. Germline V gives CDR1 SGHTS, CDR2 YDEGEE. The CDR3 runs to 15 residues. CDR3 sequence (DNA): TGTGCCAGCAGCTTGGCCGGGGGGAACGGGCAGCCCCAGCATTTT. Translated: CASSLAGGNGQPQHF.

This sequence joins TRBV2 and TRBJ1-6; a weak D match, TRBD1 (5 bases). Germline CDR1 and CDR2: SNHLY and FYNNEI. The CDR3 has 13 amino acids. Trimming stripped 11 bases from V and 10 bases from J, with 18 bases between. The CDR3 reads CAGNWGVDSPLHF. In nucleotides, the CDR3 is TGTGCCGGCAATTGGGGGGTGGACTCACCCCTCCACTTT.

The rearrangement links TRBV7-9 to TRBJ1-2; no clear D gene. Trimming removed 11 bases at V and 3 bases at J, with 10 bases between. Germline V lookup: CDR1 SEHNR, CDR2 FQNEAQ (reference sequence). The CDR3 is made up of 11 amino acids. The CDR3, as DNA: TGTGCCGGACGGGGAGACTATGGCTACACCTTC. It is translated as CAGRGDYGYTF. The full variable domain, completed using reference TRBV7-9 and TRBJ1-2, is DTGVSQNPRHKITKRGQNVTFRCDPISEHNRLYWYRQTLGQGPEFLTYFQNEAQLEKSRLLSDRFSAERPKGSFSTLEIQRTEQGDSAMYLCAGRGDYGYTFGSGTRLTVV.

The chain couples TRBV4-1 to TRBJ1-2; tentative D call: TRBD1 (5 bases). V was shortened by 0 bases and J by 1 base, with 15 bases between the two germline ends. Looked up from germline, CDR1 is MGHRA and CDR2 is YSYEKL. CDR3 length: 17 residues. The DNA of the CDR3 is TGCGCCAGCAGCCAAGAGCAGGGCGCAAAGGGTAACTATGGCTACACCTTC. It encodes CASSQEQGAKGNYGYTF.

This rearrangement joins TRBV29-1 to TRBJ2-7; a weak D match, TRBD2 (6 bases). This CDR3 is 15 amino acids long. Trimming shortened V by 2 bases and J by 6 bases, and 20 bases separated the two germline ends. Germline V gene sequence: CDR1 SQVTM, CDR2 ANQGSEA. The CDR3 nucleotides read TGCAGCGTTGAATTATCTACGGGAGCGCTACGCGAGCAGTACTTC. Its translation is CSVELSTGALREQYF.

The chain uses TRBV5-8 and TRBJ1-1, with D tentatively TRBD1 (6 bases). V dropped 4 bases and J dropped 3 bases, with 13 bases sitting between them. The germline gives CDR1 SGHTS, CDR2 YDEGEE. The CDR3 runs to 14 residues. The CDR3 reads CASSGWGQYTEAFF. The CDR3 DNA reads as TGTGCCAGCAGCGGGTGGGGACAATACACTGAAGCTTTCTTT.

In the case of this clone: One junction end does not reproduce the germline sequence, and a read error may be involved. This chain uses TRBV7-9 with TRBJ1-2; D is possibly TRBD1 (6 bases). This CDR3 is 12 amino acids long. The germline gives CDR1 SEHNR, CDR2 FQNEAQ (reference sequence). In DNA form, the CDR3 reads TGTTCCAGCAGCCGGGACATCTATGGCTACACCTTC. Residues: CSSSRDIYGYTF.

The sample holds one count of this clone. V gene TRBV7-9 combines with J gene TRBJ2-7, with D tentatively TRBD1 (6 bases). Germline V CDR1 and CDR2: SEHNR, FQNEAQ (reference sequence). V was clipped by 5 bases and J by 2 bases, with 13 bases between them. This CDR3 has 14 residues. This chain's CDR3 is CASSISAGAYEQYF. DNA of the CDR3: TGTGCCAGCAGCATCTCGGCAGGGGCCTACGAGCAGTACTTC.

This chain uses TRBV7-9 with TRBJ1-4, with 7 bases aligning to TRBD1. The CDR3 is made up of 19 amino acids. V lost 2 bases to trimming and J lost 7 bases; unmatched junction nucleotides: 19. Looked up from germline, CDR1 is SEHNR and CDR2 is FQNEAQ (reference sequence). This chain's CDR3 is CASSLKGAPKNGEGEKLFF. For the CDR3, the DNA is TGTGCCAGCAGCTTAAAGGGGGCGCCTAAGAATGGAGAAGGTGAAAAACTGTTTTTT.

The rearrangement joins TRBV6-1 to TRBJ1-4, with TRBD1 matching over 7 bases. CDR1 MNHNS and CDR2 SASEGT come from the germline V gene. V lost 4 bases and J lost 0; bases outside the gene matches: 2. The length of the CDR3 is 15 residues. In nucleotides, the CDR3 is TGTGCCAGCAGTGGTGGGACAGCAACTAATGAAAAACTGTTTTTT. Amino acid sequence: CASSGGTATNEKLFF.

The genes are TRBV5-4 and TRBJ2-3, with D maybe TRBD1 (5 bases). Trimming removed 4 bases from V and 4 bases from J, with 16 bases in between. Germline CDR1 reads SGHNT; CDR2 reads YYREEE (reference sequence). The CDR3 covers 15 residues. The CDR3 loop reads CASSPRPGKADTQYF. CDR3 sequence (DNA): TGTGCCAGCAGCCCGCGGCCAGGGAAAGCAGATACGCAGTATTTT.

CDR3 nucleotides: TGTGCCAGCAGCTCGACCAGCAGGGGGCTAAGCAATCAGCCCCAGCATTTT. It specifies CASSSTSRGLSNQPQHF. The chain carries TRBV7-6 and TRBJ1-5, with 8 bases matching TRBD1. The CDR3 is 17 amino acids. The V and J ends lost 4 bases and 1 base, in that order; junction bases with no gene match: 9. CDR1 is SGHVS, CDR2 FNYEAQ, per germline.

The chain combines TRBV6-1 with TRBJ1-2; 7 bases are a match to TRBD1. CDR1 is MNHNS and CDR2 is SASEGT in the germline V gene. V lost 4 bases, J lost 7 bases, and 6 bases stayed unmatched. The CDR3 spans 13 residues. The CDR3, as DNA: TGTGCCAGCAGTGTGGGGGACAGTCGTGGCTACACCTTC. Translating it yields CASSVGDSRGYTF.